The clone carrying this T cell receptor (beta chain) occurred many times. Each CDR3 protein is one row after TCRdb ran MiXCR on the 5' RACE reads. The top ten hold around 4.3% of the sample, which has some 140,000 distinct CDR3 sequences, roughly 10% seen once. The CDR3 runs to 14 residues. V lost 4 bases and J 5 bases, leaving 15 bases between the germline ends. This sample was taken from a study of CD8 T cells in ankylosing spondylitis. The rearrangement uses TRBV12-3 or TRBV12-4 and TRBJ2-7, with D perhaps matching TRBD2 (6 bases). The source is a female donor with ankylosing spondylitis or in good health (not recorded which). The sequenced sample was blood, either unsorted or a sorted T cell fraction (not recorded which). The CDR3 nucleotides read TGTGCCAGCAGTTCGCGGCGGGAAGGGGACGAGCAGTACTTC. This codes for CASSSRREGDEQYF.